This T cell receptor (beta chain) was captured by sequencing in a study of identical twins. Study-wide results and limits: Out-of-frame beta sequences exhibited a weaker degree of excess twin sharing. The abundant beta clonotypes from cord blood had fewer insertions, and memory repertoires had none of this.

A template switching step contributed a universal primer site, while unique molecular identifiers were present in the cDNA. TCRdb independently ran MiXCR on the 5' RACE reads; one entry per CDR3 protein. The sample yields 700,000 to 950,000 distinct CDR3 sequences, 9% to 15% seen once. Each donor (without exception) was a healthy Caucasian. There are 15 residues in the CDR3. From germline, CDR1 is SEHNR and CDR2 FQNEAQ (reference sequence). Trimming removed 3 bases from V and 6 bases from J, with 17 bases in between. This clonotype has just a few counts. Its antigen is unknown. These data were also reused for a study on yellow fever vaccine responses in identical twins.

The J gene is TRBJ2-5, the V gene TRBV7-9; D may be TRBD2 (5 bases). The sequencing sample was made of PBMCs. The clonotype originates from a woman aged 18-29 years in good health. DNA of the CDR3: TGTGCCAGCAGCTTGGGTGTGGCCGAGGGCAAGACCCAGTACTTC. Amino acids: CASSLGVAEGKTQYF.